This T cell receptor beta chain was recorded in a study of blood T cells in healthy people across ages. This clonotype has more than one count but fewer than ten. The CDR3 totals 14 residues. The V and J ends lost 3 bases and 11 bases respectively, with 16 bases between them. The second PCR ran roughly 6 to 12 cycles with a sample-barcoded 5' primer and J-beta primers. TCRdb reanalysed the 5' RACE reads using MiXCR and keeps one entry per CDR3 protein. The sample records approximately 850,000 distinct CDR3 sequences, 58% being singletons. Sequencing was done on a sample of blood. The chain has TRBV12-3 or TRBV12-4 and TRBJ1-4; perhaps TRBD1 as D (6 bases). The source is a man aged 30 to 39 in good health. The CDR3 sequence is CASSFGDMIGKLFF. DNA for the CDR3: TGTGCCAGCAGTTTTGGGGACATGATTGGGAAACTGTTTTTT.